This passage covers 14 T cell receptor beta chains from one sample sequenced in a study of blood T cell repertoires in COVID-19. TCRdb's table, derived via immunoSEQ multiplex PCR, lists solely in-frame clones and lacks some. The repertoire holds a few hundred thousand clones, with about 87% as singletons. The sample consisted of peripheral blood. Every receptor here comes from a man aged 60 to 69 with acute or convalescent COVID-19.

The chain employs TRBV9 and TRBJ2-2; 7 bases align to TRBD1. CDR1 is SGDLS, CDR2 YYNGEE, per germline. Trimming removed 4 bases from V and 5 bases from J; junction bases left unmatched: 17. The CDR3 length is 18 residues. CDR3 loop: CASSRTDRTPMLTGELFF. CDR3 nucleotide sequence: TGTGCCAGCAGCCGGACGGACAGGACGCCCATGTTGACCGGGGAGCTGTTTTTT.

The J gene is TRBJ1-3, the V gene TRBV5-1; D gene ambiguous. V dropped 3 bases and J dropped 4 bases, with 8 bases sitting between them. Germline CDR1 SGHRS, CDR2 YFSETQ. The CDR3 runs 13 residues. CDR3 bases: TGCGCCAGCAGCTCAGGTGGGGGAAACACCATATATTTT. Its translation: CASSSGGGNTIYF.

The rearrangement links TRBV19 to TRBJ2-3; D is ambiguous. Germline CDR1 LNHDA, CDR2 SQIVND (reference sequence). With 2 bases removed from V and 5 bases from J, the gap between germline ends came to 2 bases. The CDR3 consists of 11 residues. The CDR3 nucleotides read TGTGCCAGTAGTATACGAGATACGCAGTATTTT. It codes for CASSIRDTQYF.

The chain has TRBV19 and TRBJ2-7; TRBD2 matches at 13 bases. The CDR3 extends over 14 amino acids. V lost 8 bases to trimming and J lost 3 bases; unmatched junction nucleotides: 4. Germline V gene lookup returns CDR1 LNHDA and CDR2 SQIVND (reference sequence). CDR3 sequence (DNA): TGTGCCAGTGCTCGGACTAGCGGGGGCTACGAGCAGTACTTC. It yields the protein CASARTSGGYEQYF.

The V and J genes are TRBV14 and TRBJ1-2; D possibly corresponds to TRBD1 (6 bases). The germline V gene encodes CDR1 SGHDN and CDR2 FVKESK. CDR3 size: 14 residues. With 4 bases removed from V and 7 bases from J, the gap between germline ends came to 16 bases. The CDR3 loop is CASSPQGIVAGYTF. The CDR3 coding sequence is TGTGCCAGCAGCCCCCAGGGGATTGTTGCTGGCTACACCTTC. Together with reference TRBV14 and TRBJ1-2, the CDR3 gives the full variable domain: EAGVTQFPSHSVIEKGQTVTLRCDPISGHDNLYWYRRVMGKEIKFLLHFVKESKQDESGMPNNRFLAERTGGTYSTLKVQPAELEDSGVYFCASSPQGIVAGYTFGSGTRLTVV.

V is TRBV6-4 and J is TRBJ1-2; 7 positions match TRBD1. The V gene end was trimmed by 6 bases and the J gene end by 2 bases; junction bases not matched to a gene: 9. Germline CDR1 reads MRHNA; CDR2 reads SNTAGT. CDR3 length: 15 residues. As DNA, the CDR3 is TGTGCCAGCAGGGTTCAGGGGGATGGAAACTATGGCTACACCTTC. It specifies CASRVQGDGNYGYTF.

The chain uses TRBV6-9 and TRBJ2-2; 11 positions agree with TRBD2. Germline lookup yields CDR1 MNHGY and CDR2 SVAAGI. This CDR3 is 17 amino acids long. With V trimmed by 7 bases and J by 6 bases, 13 bases remained unmatched. CDR3 sequence reads: CASKSTSGGSEAGELFF. Here the CDR3 DNA reads TGTGCCAGCAAGAGTACTAGCGGGGGTTCAGAGGCCGGGGAGCTGTTTTTT.

This chain joins TRBV30 and TRBJ1-6; possible D gene TRBD1, 5 bases. The V end lost 0 bases, the J end lost 6 bases, and 12 bases lay between the germline ends. CDR1 is GTSNPN, CDR2 SVGIG, per germline (reference sequence). This CDR3 is 15 amino acids long. In DNA form, the CDR3 reads TGTGCCTGGAGTGTGGGGACCGGGGGTAATTCACCCCTCCACTTT. Its protein product is CAWSVGTGGNSPLHF.

This clone has only a few counts. V is TRBV18 and J is TRBJ1-2, with D perhaps matching TRBD1 (5 bases). The V gene's germline CDR1 is KGHSH and CDR2 LQKENI. This CDR3 comprises 13 residues. V lost 4 bases and J 6 bases, leaving 12 bases between the germline ends. The CDR3, as DNA: TGTGCCAGCTCACACCCCGCAGGGAATGGCTACACCTTC. It translates to CASSHPAGNGYTF.

V gene TRBV4-1 combines with J gene TRBJ2-4; 9 bases are a match to TRBD2. J gave up 2 bases and V 0 bases, and 14 bases lay outside the gene matches. The CDR3 covers 20 residues. Germline V gives CDR1 MGHRA, CDR2 YSYEKL. DNA of the CDR3: TGCGCCAGCAGCCAAGATAGTATTTGGGCTAGCGGGGAACCCAAAAACATTCAGTACTTC. As protein: CASSQDSIWASGEPKNIQYF.

This clone was observed once. This sequence joins TRBV6-5 and TRBJ2-1; D perhaps matches TRBD2 (6 bases). The CDR3 consists of 11 residues. The V gene lost 5 bases and the J gene lost 12 bases, with 11 bases spanning the gap. The germline V gene encodes CDR1 MNHEY and CDR2 SVGAGI. This CDR3 reads CASSNGGSQFF. CDR3 DNA sequence: TGTGCCAGCAGTAACGGGGGATCGCAGTTCTTC.

The chain employs TRBV5-1 and TRBJ1-1; possible D gene TRBD1, 6 bases. The CDR3 loop spans 13 amino acids. The V and J ends lost 0 bases and 10 bases respectively, with 13 bases between them. Germline V gene sequence: CDR1 SGHRS, CDR2 YFSETQ. CDR3 sequence: CASSLEGVGGAFF. DNA of the CDR3: TGCGCCAGCAGCTTGGAGGGGGTTGGCGGAGCTTTCTTT.

The chain is built from TRBV3-1 (or the pseudogene TRBV3-2) and TRBJ1-1; D remains unclear. The germline V gene encodes CDR1 LGHDT and CDR2 YNNKEL (reference sequence). V was trimmed by 0 bases and J by 5 bases, leaving 7 bases between them. The CDR3 loop spans 13 amino acids. The CDR3 nucleotides are TGTGCCAGCAGCCAAGAGGCCCGAACTGAAGCTTTCTTT. It codes for CASSQEARTEAFF.

CDR3 DNA sequence: TGTGCCATCAGTGAGGACCTTCTAGCGGGGAGCAATGAGCAGTTCTTC. Translating gives CAISEDLLAGSNEQFF. The chain uses TRBV10-3 and TRBJ2-1, with 9 nucleotides matching TRBD2. Trimming took 2 bases from V and 6 from J; bases not matched to a gene: 8. Germline assignment: CDR1 ENHRY and CDR2 SYGVKD. The CDR3 is 16 amino acids.